This passage covers 23 T cell receptor beta chains from one sample sequenced in a study of shared clonotypes between healthy human individuals. Sequencing used immunoSEQ multiplex PCR; TCRdb keeps in-frame clones, though not all of them. The profile covers some 1.4 million clones, with more than 95% appearing a single time and more than 0.9% taken by the ten largest. Sequencing used naive CD4+ T cells sorted from blood. Regarding subset: CD45RA+ positively selected. The source of these receptors is a man in his thirties or forties in good health.

This chain links TRBV7-9 with TRBJ2-7, with TRBD1 identical over 8 bases. This CDR3 region has 16 residues. CDR1 SEHNR and CDR2 FQNEAQ come from the germline V gene (reference sequence). Unmatched junction bases numbered 14, after V lost 5 bases and J lost 5 bases. CDR3 in amino acids: CASSPGQGIKLNEQYF. The CDR3 DNA is TGTGCCAGCAGCCCCGGACAGGGTATTAAGTTGAACGAGCAGTACTTC.

This clone was observed a single time. The genes are TRBV5-4 and TRBJ2-3, with 11 nucleotides matching TRBD2. Trimming took 4 bases from V and 6 from J; bases not matched to a gene: 10. This CDR3 is built from 16 residues. Germline CDR1 reads SGHNT; CDR2 reads YYREEE (reference sequence). The CDR3 sequence: CASSHPSLAGGDTQYF. CDR3 nucleotide sequence: TGTGCCAGCAGCCATCCCAGCCTAGCGGGAGGTGATACGCAGTATTTT.

This chain joins TRBV7-8 and TRBJ2-7; 9 positions match TRBD2. With V trimmed by 8 bases and J by 0 bases, 14 bases remained unmatched. The CDR3 totals 17 residues. The V gene's germline CDR1 is SGHVS and CDR2 FQNEAQ. CDR3 protein: CASVSKLMTSGSYEQYF. In DNA form, the CDR3 reads TGTGCCAGCGTTTCTAAGTTAATGACTAGCGGCTCCTACGAGCAGTACTTC.

The chain employs TRBV21-1 and TRBJ2-2; TRBD2 is the table's D call and was not checked against the DNA. TRBV21-1 is a known pseudogene. This CDR3 spans 17 amino acids. As DNA, the CDR3 is TGTGCCAGCAGCAAACGGGCCCTAGCAGAGAACACCGGGGAGCTGTTTTTT. Its protein is CASSKRALAENTGELFF.

The rearrangement joins TRBV19 to TRBJ1-5; D possibly corresponds to TRBD1 (5 bases). V lost 3 bases and J 0 bases, leaving 12 bases between the germline ends. Germline CDR1 LNHDA, CDR2 SQIVND (reference sequence). CDR3 length equals 16 residues. CDR3 region: CASSMGRALSNQPQHF. DNA for the CDR3: TGTGCCAGTAGTATGGGACGCGCGCTTAGCAATCAGCCCCAGCATTTT.

The chain couples TRBV4-3 to TRBJ2-5, with D perhaps matching TRBD1 (6 bases). Germline loops: CDR1 LGHNA, CDR2 YSLEER. V was pared by 1 base and J by 1 base, with 7 bases between. The CDR3 sequence is 14 residues long. For the CDR3, the DNA is TGCGCCAGCAGCCAAGGGACAGCCCAAGAGACCCAGTACTTC. Residues: CASSQGTAQETQYF.

CDR3 coding DNA: TGTGCCAGTAGTATGAGGGGCATCACTGAAGCTTTCTTT. Translated: CASSMRGITEAFF. This chain joins TRBV19 and TRBJ1-1; TRBD1 might be the D (5 bases). The ends were cut back, 3 bases at V and 4 bases at J, with 9 bases in the middle. Germline CDR1 reads LNHDA; CDR2 reads SQIVND (reference sequence). The CDR3 runs to 13 residues.

This clone was recorded once. This specimen includes other DNA sequences encoding the same CDR3. The chain has TRBV27 and TRBJ2-7; D remains unclear. The CDR3 is 14 amino acids. Germline V gives CDR1 MNHEY, CDR2 SMNVEV (reference sequence). Trimming stripped 6 bases from V and 2 bases from J, with 14 bases between. The CDR3 sequence: CASSSPGLPYEQYF. The DNA of the CDR3 is TGTGCCAGCAGCTCACCCGGGCTCCCCTACGAGCAGTACTTC.

The chain is built from TRBV13 and TRBJ1-3; 10 bases line up with TRBD1. The germline V gene encodes CDR1 PRHDT and CDR2 FYEKMQ (reference sequence). V gave up 4 bases and J gave up 3 bases; unmatched junction bases: 15. The CDR3 sequence is 19 residues long. Here the CDR3 reads CASSYPGQGTSGIGNTIYF. The DNA of the CDR3 is TGTGCCAGCAGCTATCCGGGACAGGGGACCTCTGGGATTGGAAACACCATATATTTT.

V gene TRBV28 combines with J gene TRBJ2-5; a weak D match, TRBD1 (5 bases). V gave up 5 bases and J gave up 5 bases, with 21 bases separating them. The CDR3 loop spans 16 amino acids. Germline CDR1 reads MDHEN; CDR2 reads SYDVKM. The CDR3 DNA reads TGTGCCAGCAGTACTCCGATGACAGTCCCAACGGAGACCCAGTACTTC. The encoded protein is CASSTPMTVPTETQYF.

The V gene is TRBV19, the J gene TRBJ2-2; 7 bases are shared with TRBD2. Germline values: CDR1 LNHDA, CDR2 SQIVND (reference sequence). This CDR3 is built from 17 residues. V dropped 7 bases and J dropped 2; count of bases not matched to a gene: 13. CDR3 in DNA: TGTGCCAGTAAGCGGCTCGGGCTAGCGGATAACACCGGGGAGCTGTTTTTT. Its protein product is CASKRLGLADNTGELFF.

This clone occurred once. Distinct nucleotide sequences in the sample also encode this CDR3. The rearrangement links TRBV7-9 to TRBJ2-3; 7 nucleotides agree with TRBD1. Per germline, CDR1 SEHNR and CDR2 FQNEAQ (reference sequence). Trimming removed 1 base from V and 6 bases from J; junction bases left unmatched: 4. The CDR3 sequence is 14 residues long. The CDR3 sequence is CASSLGTGADTQYF. As DNA, the CDR3 is TGTGCCAGCAGCTTAGGGACAGGAGCGGATACGCAGTATTTT.

The chain has TRBV5-1 and TRBJ2-5, with D maybe TRBD2 (6 bases). CDR3 size: 14 residues. The germline gives CDR1 SGHRS, CDR2 YFSETQ. V lost 2 bases and J lost 1, with 9 bases in between. CDR3 protein: CASSFGGTQETQYF. The CDR3 DNA sequence: TGCGCCAGCAGCTTTGGGGGGACCCAAGAGACCCAGTACTTC.

This clone came up a few times. CDR3 loop: CASSDPGTQSVAQHF. The CDR3 nucleotides are TGTGCCAGCAGTGATCCGGGTACGCAATCAGTGGCCCAGCATTTT. V usage is TRBV6-1 and J usage is TRBJ1-5; D uncertain. Germline CDR1 is MNHNS and CDR2 is SASEGT. The CDR3 runs 15 residues. The germline V and J ends were trimmed by 3 bases and 11 bases, with 20 bases remaining between them.

Note on this clone: This sample also contains other DNA sequences that code for the same CDR3. This sequence joins TRBV7-2 and TRBJ1-1; no reliable D call. Germline V gene lookup returns CDR1 SGHTA and CDR2 FQGNSA. V lost 1 base and J lost 2, with 5 bases in between. The CDR3 is made up of 13 amino acids. CDR3 sequence (DNA): TGTGCCAGCAGCTTAGAAGGTAACACTGAAGCTTTCTTT. Translation gives CASSLEGNTEAFF.

In regard to this clone: The identical CDR3 is also encoded by other nucleotide sequences in the sample. This sequence joins TRBV5-1 and TRBJ2-7; D not certain. With 3 bases removed from V and 0 bases from J, the gap between germline ends came to 4 bases. From germline, CDR1 is SGHRS and CDR2 YFSETQ. This CDR3 comprises 12 residues. CDR3 loop: CASSSSSYEQYF. The CDR3 bases are TGCGCCAGCAGCTCAAGCTCCTACGAGCAGTACTTC. The full variable domain, completed using reference TRBV5-1 and TRBJ2-7, is KAGVTQTPRYLIKTRGQQVTLSCSPISGHRSVSWYQQTPGQGLQFLFEYFSETQRNKGNFPGRFSGRQFSNSRSEMNVSTLELGDSALYLCASSSSSYEQYFGPGTRLTVT.

DNA for the CDR3: TGTGCCAGCAGCTTAGTGTTGCGGGGACCCCAAGAGACCCAGTACTTC. Translated, it gives CASSLVLRGPQETQYF. The rearrangement uses TRBV7-2 and TRBJ2-5, with a tentative D call TRBD2 (6 bases). Deletions cut 1 base from V and 1 base from J, with 13 bases between. Germline assignment: CDR1 SGHTA and CDR2 FQGNSA. This CDR3 has 16 amino acids. Full variable domain (missing parts from reference TRBV7-2 and TRBJ2-5): GAGVSQSPSNKVTEKGKDVELRCDPISGHTALYWYRQSLGQGLEFLIYFQGNSAPDKSGLPSDRFSAERTGGSVSTLTIQRTQQEDSAVYLCASSLVLRGPQETQYFGPGTRLLVL.

This sequence joins TRBV13 and TRBJ1-2; 10 nucleotides align to TRBD1. Trimming removed 5 bases from V and 4 bases from J; junction bases left unmatched: 13. Germline V CDR1 and CDR2: PRHDT, FYEKMQ (reference sequence). This CDR3 has 17 amino acids. This CDR3 is CASSKGPTGGEVYGYTF. The CDR3 nucleotides read TGTGCCAGCAGCAAGGGGCCGACAGGGGGCGAGGTCTATGGCTACACCTTC. Full variable domain (rest looked up from reference TRBV13 and TRBJ1-2): AAGVIQSPRHLIKEKRETATLKCYPIPRHDTVYWYQQGPGQDPQFLISFYEKMQSDKGSIPDRFSAQQFSDYHSELNMSSLELGDSALYFCASSKGPTGGEVYGYTFGSGTRLTVV.

J is TRBJ2-7 and V is TRBV2, with 9 bases matching TRBD2. CDR1 SNHLY and CDR2 FYNNEI come from the germline V gene. V lost 2 bases, J lost 2 bases, and 1 base stayed unmatched. This CDR3 has 14 residues. The CDR3 sequence: CASSESGGPYEQYF. The CDR3 bases are TGTGCCAGCAGTGAAAGCGGGGGGCCCTACGAGCAGTACTTC. Drawing the rest from reference TRBV2 and TRBJ2-7, the complete variable domain is EPEVTQTPSHQVTQMGQEVILRCVPISNHLYFYWYRQILGQKVEFLVSFYNNEISEKSEIFDDQFSVERPDGSNFTLKIRSTKLEDSAMYFCASSESGGPYEQYFGPGTRLTVT.

This clone was counted a single time. V gene TRBV5-6 combines with J gene TRBJ1-4, with D perhaps matching TRBD1 (5 bases). The CDR3 extends over 14 amino acids. Germline-derived CDR1 and CDR2 are SGHDT and YYEEEE. Trimming shortened V by 3 bases and J by 4 bases, and 10 bases separated the two germline ends. CDR3 sequence reads: CASSWGLNNEKLFF. The CDR3 DNA reads TGTGCCAGCAGCTGGGGACTGAATAATGAAAAACTGTTTTTT. Based on the CDR3 plus reference TRBV5-6 and TRBJ1-4, the full variable domain is DAGVTQSPTHLIKTRGQQVTLRCSPKSGHDTVSWYQQALGQGPQFIFQYYEEEERQRGNFPDRFSGHQFPNYSSELNVNALLLGDSALYLCASSWGLNNEKLFFGSGTQLSVL.

The gene calls are TRBV18 and TRBJ2-5; 7 bases align to TRBD1. V lost 1 base, J lost 7 bases, and 15 bases stayed unmatched. Germline CDR1 reads KGHSH; CDR2 reads LQKENI. The CDR3 is 17 residues long. CDR3 loop: CASSPRLQTGNGLTQYF. In DNA, the CDR3 is TGTGCCAGCTCACCACGACTACAGACAGGGAATGGGTTGACCCAGTACTTC.

The rearrangement links TRBV6-5 to TRBJ2-1; 10 bases are a match to TRBD2. V shed 7 bases, J shed 8 bases, and the junction held 8 bases outside the gene matches. Germline assignment: CDR1 MNHEY and CDR2 SVGAGI. CDR3 size: 14 residues. CDR3 DNA sequence: TGTGCCAGCATTCCTAGCGGGAGTCCATATGAGCAGTTCTTC. Translation: CASIPSGSPYEQFF.

The chain employs TRBV27 and TRBJ2-1; D possibly corresponds to TRBD1 (6 bases). The CDR3 is made up of 14 amino acids. Germline-derived CDR1 and CDR2 are MNHEY and SMNVEV (reference sequence). V was trimmed by 6 bases and J by 8 bases, leaving 17 bases between them. CDR3 coding DNA: TGTGCCAGCAGCCAGCAGGGGTTATTACATGAGCAGTTCTTC. This translates into CASSQQGLLHEQFF.